The 11 T cell receptor beta chains below all came from one sample that was sequenced in a study of OX40 agonist ivuxolimab in advanced cancers. Method: immunoSEQ multiplex PCR; TCRdb's copy keeps in-frame clones and lacks some. The data show about 25,000 clones, just over 85% seen once. The specimen was CD4+ or CD8+ T cells sorted from blood, collected in a trial of the OX40 agonist ivuxolimab. The receptors stem from an adult with an advanced solid tumor such as melanoma, head and neck, liver or kidney cancer.

The gene calls are TRBV19 and TRBJ1-1, with D possibly being TRBD1 (6 bases). CDR3 length equals 16 residues. Germline CDR1 is LNHDA and CDR2 is SQIVND (reference sequence). Trimming removed 5 bases at V and 0 bases at J, with 16 bases between. The CDR3 reads CASSPRGGTMNTEAFF. The CDR3 DNA reads as TGTGCCAGTAGTCCAAGGGGGGGAACCATGAACACTGAAGCTTTCTTT.

CDR3 loop: CASSDNRDITDTQYF. In nucleotides, the CDR3 is TGTGCCAGCAGTGACAACAGGGACATCACAGATACGCAGTATTTT. The rearrangement links TRBV6-4 to TRBJ2-3; TRBD1 is a possible D gene (6 bases). The CDR3 covers 15 residues. Trimming removed 2 bases from V and 2 bases from J, with 11 bases in between. Germline assignment: CDR1 MRHNA and CDR2 SNTAGT.

For the CDR3, the DNA is TGTGCCAGCAGTTTATGGGGGGGGCCTAATGAAAAACTGTTTTTT. Encoded protein: CASSLWGGPNEKLFF. This rearrangement joins TRBV27 to TRBJ1-4; TRBD1 is a possible D gene (6 bases). The ends were cut back, 1 base at V and 3 bases at J, with 9 bases in the middle. This CDR3 has 15 amino acids. Germline V gene sequence: CDR1 MNHEY, CDR2 SMNVEV (reference sequence).

The V and J genes are TRBV27 and TRBJ1-2, with no clear D. V lost 5 bases to trimming and J lost 4 bases, with 11 bases between them. The CDR3 length is 13 residues. Germline loops: CDR1 MNHEY, CDR2 SMNVEV (reference sequence). CDR3 DNA: TGTGCCAGCAGTCCCCTTGGGCCCTATGGCTACACCTTC. Translated: CASSPLGPYGYTF.

CDR3 amino acids: CASSGGTSYEQYF. The CDR3 DNA sequence: TGTGCCAGTAGTGGCGGGACTTCCTACGAGCAGTACTTC. The chain joins TRBV19 to TRBJ2-7, with D possibly TRBD2 on 6 matching bases. Deletions cut 5 bases from V and 1 base from J, with 9 bases between. This CDR3 has 13 residues. The V gene's germline CDR1 is LNHDA and CDR2 SQIVND (reference sequence).

Only a few counts were recorded for this clone. This chain uses TRBV7-9 with TRBJ1-1; D is uncertain. CDR1 is SEHNR, CDR2 FQNEAQ, per germline (reference sequence). The CDR3 is made up of 13 amino acids. Trimming took 7 bases from V and 1 from J, leaving 10 bases between them. This chain's CDR3 is CASNPVGNTEAFF. CDR3 nucleotide sequence: TGTGCCAGCAACCCGGTGGGGAACACTGAAGCTTTCTTT.

The V gene is TRBV2, the J gene TRBJ1-2; 7 nucleotides agree with TRBD1. V trimming: 2 bases; J trimming: 4 bases; junction bases outside the gene matches: 4. CDR1 and CDR2 from the germline V gene are SNHLY and FYNNEI. The CDR3 spans 14 residues. CDR3 nucleotides: TGTGCCAGCAGTGAAAGGCGGGACAGCTATGGCTACACCTTC. This encodes CASSERRDSYGYTF.

The V gene is TRBV6-5, the J gene TRBJ2-7; no clear D gene. The germline V and J ends were trimmed by 3 bases and 0 bases, with 9 bases remaining between them. The CDR3 loop spans 14 amino acids. Germline CDR1 MNHEY, CDR2 SVGAGI. The CDR3 nucleotides are TGTGCCAGCAGTTATTTGGAGAGCTCCTACGAGCAGTACTTC. Translated: CASSYLESSYEQYF.

V is TRBV2 and J is TRBJ2-1; D gene uncertain. CDR1 SNHLY and CDR2 FYNNEI come from the germline V gene. The length of the CDR3 is 14 residues. V lost 5 bases to trimming and J lost 6 bases, with 14 bases between them. The CDR3 region has the DNA TGTGCCAGCAGTAACCCCGTCGACCGCAATGAGCAGTTCTTC. It codes for CASSNPVDRNEQFF.

The V call is TRBV27, the J call TRBJ2-3; D remains unclear. Trimming took off 1 base at V and 3 bases at J, with 8 bases between the two ends. The CDR3 loop spans 14 amino acids. Germline V gene sequence: CDR1 MNHEY, CDR2 SMNVEV (reference sequence). CDR3 sequence: CASSLYSMTDTQYF. The CDR3 DNA is TGTGCCAGCAGTTTATACAGTATGACAGATACGCAGTATTTT.

This clone was seen once. The V and J genes are TRBV2 and TRBJ1-1; possibly TRBD1 for D (5 bases). Germline V CDR1 and CDR2: SNHLY, FYNNEI. The CDR3 covers 14 residues. Trimming removed 7 bases from V and 3 bases from J, with 15 bases in between. The CDR3 DNA is TGTGCCAGCACTCCGGGGCTCACGGACACTGAAGCTTTCTTT. It specifies CASTPGLTDTEAFF. Full variable domain (outside the CDR3, taken from reference TRBV2 and TRBJ1-1): EPEVTQTPSHQVTQMGQEVILRCVPISNHLYFYWYRQILGQKVEFLVSFYNNEISEKSEIFDDQFSVERPDGSNFTLKIRSTKLEDSAMYFCASTPGLTDTEAFFGQGTRLTVV.